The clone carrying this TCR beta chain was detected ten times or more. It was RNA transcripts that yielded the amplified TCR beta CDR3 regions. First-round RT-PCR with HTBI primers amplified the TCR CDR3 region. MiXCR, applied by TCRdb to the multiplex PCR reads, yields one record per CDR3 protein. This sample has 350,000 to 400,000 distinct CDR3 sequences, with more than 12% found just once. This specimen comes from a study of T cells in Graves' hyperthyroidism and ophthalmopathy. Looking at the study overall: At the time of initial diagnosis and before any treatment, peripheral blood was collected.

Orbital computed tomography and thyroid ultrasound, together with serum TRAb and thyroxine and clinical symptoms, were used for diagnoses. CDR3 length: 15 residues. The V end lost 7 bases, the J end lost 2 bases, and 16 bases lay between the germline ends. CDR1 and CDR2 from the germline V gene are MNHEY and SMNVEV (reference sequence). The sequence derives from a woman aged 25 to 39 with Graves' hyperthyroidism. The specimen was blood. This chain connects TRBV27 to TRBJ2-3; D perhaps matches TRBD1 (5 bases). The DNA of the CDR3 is TGTGCCAGCACCCATTTGGGGCGTCACACAGATACGCAGTATTTT. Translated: CASTHLGRHTDTQYF.